The entry that follows covers one T cell receptor beta chain sequence. The antigen is unknown. This sample is drawn from a study of CD4 T cells in relation to SARS-CoV-2 and coronaviruses. Overall study results and limits: This crossreactivity analysis covered spike protein alone, no other viral proteins. Samples before the pandemic and after infection were not matched within any donor.

Germline V gene data show CDR1 as MNHEY and CDR2 as SMNVEV (reference sequence). The trim removed 5 bases at V and 0 bases at J, leaving 4 bases unmatched. This CDR3 is 15 amino acids long. Data came from immunoSEQ multiplex PCR; TCRdb stores just in-frame clones and leaves some out. In the table there are tens of thousands of clones, over 75% of which are singletons. Material for sequencing was memory CD4+ T cells from PBMCs. This receptor was obtained from an adult with COVID-19. The chain carries TRBV27 and TRBJ2-1; 7 nucleotides align to TRBD1. The CDR3 sequence is CASSPGQSSYNEQFF. The CDR3, as DNA: TGTGCCAGCAGTCCGGGACAGAGCTCCTACAATGAGCAGTTCTTC.